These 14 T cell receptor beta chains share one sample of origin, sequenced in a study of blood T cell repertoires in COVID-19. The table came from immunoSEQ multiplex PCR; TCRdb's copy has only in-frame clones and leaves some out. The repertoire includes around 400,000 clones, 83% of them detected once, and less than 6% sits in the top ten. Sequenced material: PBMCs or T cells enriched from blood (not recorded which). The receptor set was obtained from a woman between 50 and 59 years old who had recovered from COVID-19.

For the CDR3, the DNA is TGTGCCAGTAGTATAACGGCAGGAGGGCATCTCATGGGTGAGCAGTTCTTC. It is translated as CASSITAGGHLMGEQFF. The chain has TRBV19 and TRBJ2-1; D is perhaps TRBD2 (6 bases). The CDR3 covers 17 residues. Germline V gene data show CDR1 as LNHDA and CDR2 as SQIVND (reference sequence). The V and J ends lost 2 bases and 9 bases respectively, with 23 bases between them.

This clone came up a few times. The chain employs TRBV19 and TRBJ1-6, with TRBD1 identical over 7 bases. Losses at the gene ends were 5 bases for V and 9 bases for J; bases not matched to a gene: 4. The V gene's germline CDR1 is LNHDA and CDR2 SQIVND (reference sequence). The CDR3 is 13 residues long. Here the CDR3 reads CASSVTGSSPLHF. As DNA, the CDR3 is TGTGCCAGTAGTGTGACAGGGTCTTCACCCCTCCACTTT.

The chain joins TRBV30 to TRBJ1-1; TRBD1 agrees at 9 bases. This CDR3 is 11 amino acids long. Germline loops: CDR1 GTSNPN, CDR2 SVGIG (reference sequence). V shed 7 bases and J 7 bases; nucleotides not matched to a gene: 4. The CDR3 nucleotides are TGTGCCTCACAGGGGGCCCGTGAAGCTTTCTTT. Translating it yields CASQGAREAFF.

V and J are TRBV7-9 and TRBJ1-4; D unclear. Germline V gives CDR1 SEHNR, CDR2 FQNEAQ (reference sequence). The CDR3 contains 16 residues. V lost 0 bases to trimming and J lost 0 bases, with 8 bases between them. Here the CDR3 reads CASSLAQAATNEKLFF. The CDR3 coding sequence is TGTGCCAGCAGCTTAGCGCAGGCAGCAACTAATGAAAAACTGTTTTTT.

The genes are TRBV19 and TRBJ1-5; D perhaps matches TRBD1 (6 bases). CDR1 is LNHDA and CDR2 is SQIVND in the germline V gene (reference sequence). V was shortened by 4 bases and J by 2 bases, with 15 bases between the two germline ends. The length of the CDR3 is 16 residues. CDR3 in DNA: TGTGCCAGTAGTAGAGAGGACAGAGGCGGCAATCAGCCCCAGCATTTT. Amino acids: CASSREDRGGNQPQHF.

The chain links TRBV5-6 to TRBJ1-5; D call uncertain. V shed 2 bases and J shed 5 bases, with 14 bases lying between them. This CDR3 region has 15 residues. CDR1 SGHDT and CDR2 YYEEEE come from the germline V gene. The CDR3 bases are TGTGCCAGCAGCTTTAGTCCCCTGAACGATCAGCCCCAGCATTTT. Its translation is CASSFSPLNDQPQHF. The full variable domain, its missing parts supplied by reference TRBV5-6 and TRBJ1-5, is DAGVTQSPTHLIKTRGQQVTLRCSPKSGHDTVSWYQQALGQGPQFIFQYYEEEERQRGNFPDRFSGHQFPNYSSELNVNALLLGDSALYLCASSFSPLNDQPQHFGDGTRLSIL.

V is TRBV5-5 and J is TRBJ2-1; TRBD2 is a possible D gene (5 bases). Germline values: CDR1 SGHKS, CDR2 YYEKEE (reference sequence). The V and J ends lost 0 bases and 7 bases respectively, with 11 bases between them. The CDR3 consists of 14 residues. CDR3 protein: CASSLEASSNEQFF. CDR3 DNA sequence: TGTGCCAGCAGCTTGGAGGCTAGCAGTAATGAGCAGTTCTTC.

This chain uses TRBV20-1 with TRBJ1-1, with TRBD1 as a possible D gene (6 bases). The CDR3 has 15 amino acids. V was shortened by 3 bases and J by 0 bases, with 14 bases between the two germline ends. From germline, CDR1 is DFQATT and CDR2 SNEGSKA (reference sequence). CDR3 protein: CSASQPQGMNTEAFF. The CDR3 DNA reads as TGCAGTGCTAGTCAGCCTCAGGGGATGAACACTGAAGCTTTCTTT.

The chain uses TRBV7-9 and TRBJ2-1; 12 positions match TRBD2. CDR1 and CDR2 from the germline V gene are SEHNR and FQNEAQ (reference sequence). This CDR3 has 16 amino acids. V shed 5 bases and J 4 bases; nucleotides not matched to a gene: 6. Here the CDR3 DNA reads TGTGCCAGCAGCCCACCTAGCGGGAGGGCTTACAATGAGCAGTTCTTC. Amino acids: CASSPPSGRAYNEQFF.

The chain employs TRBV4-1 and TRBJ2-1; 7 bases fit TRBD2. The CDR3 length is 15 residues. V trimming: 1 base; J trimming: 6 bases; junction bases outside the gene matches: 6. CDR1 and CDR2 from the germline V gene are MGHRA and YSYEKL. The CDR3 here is CASSQGLAPPNEQFF. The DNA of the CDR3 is TGCGCCAGCAGCCAAGGACTAGCCCCCCCCAATGAGCAGTTCTTC.

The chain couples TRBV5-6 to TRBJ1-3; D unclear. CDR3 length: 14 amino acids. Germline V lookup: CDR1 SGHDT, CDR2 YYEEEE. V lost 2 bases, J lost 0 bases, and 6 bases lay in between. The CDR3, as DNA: TGTGCCAGCAGCTTACAGAGCTCTGGAAACACCATATATTTT. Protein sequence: CASSLQSSGNTIYF.

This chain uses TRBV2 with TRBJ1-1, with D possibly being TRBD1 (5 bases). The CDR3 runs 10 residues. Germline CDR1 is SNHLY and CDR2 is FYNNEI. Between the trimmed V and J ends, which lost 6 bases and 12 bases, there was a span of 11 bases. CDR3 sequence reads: CASSPGTPFF. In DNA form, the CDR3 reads TGTGCCAGCAGCCCAGGGACTCCTTTCTTT.

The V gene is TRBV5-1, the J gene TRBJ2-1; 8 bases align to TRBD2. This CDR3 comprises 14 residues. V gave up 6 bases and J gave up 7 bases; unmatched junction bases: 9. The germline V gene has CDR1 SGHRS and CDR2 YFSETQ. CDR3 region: CASNRLAGSNEQFF. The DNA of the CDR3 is TGCGCCAGCAATCGCCTAGCGGGCTCGAATGAGCAGTTCTTC.

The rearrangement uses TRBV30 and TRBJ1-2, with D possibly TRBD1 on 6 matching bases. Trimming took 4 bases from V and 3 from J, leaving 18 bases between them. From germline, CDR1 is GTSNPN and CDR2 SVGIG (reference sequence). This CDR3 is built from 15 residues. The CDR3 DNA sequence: TGTGCCTGGACAGGCGGCCAGGGGTCTTACTATGGCTACACCTTC. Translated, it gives CAWTGGQGSYYGYTF.